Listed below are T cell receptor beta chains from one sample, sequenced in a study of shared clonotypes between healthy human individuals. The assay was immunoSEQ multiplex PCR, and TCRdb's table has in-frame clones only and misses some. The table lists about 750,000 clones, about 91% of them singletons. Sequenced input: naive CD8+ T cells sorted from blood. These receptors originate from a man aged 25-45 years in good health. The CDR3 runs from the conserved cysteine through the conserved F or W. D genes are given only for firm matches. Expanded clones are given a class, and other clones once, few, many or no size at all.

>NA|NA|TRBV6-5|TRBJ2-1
CASSYSRAFNNEQFF
TGTGCCAGCAGTTACTCGAGGGCATTTAACAATGAGCAGTTCTTC
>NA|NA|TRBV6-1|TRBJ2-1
CASLPNSYNEQFF
TGTGCCAGCCTACCCAACTCCTACAATGAGCAGTTCTTC
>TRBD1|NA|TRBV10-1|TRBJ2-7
CASSERTGGDRYF
TGCGCCAGCAGTGAGAGGACAGGGGGCGATAGGTACTTC
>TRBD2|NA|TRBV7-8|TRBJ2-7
CASSLASGRTYEQYF
TGTGCCAGCAGCTTAGCTAGCGGGAGGACCTACGAGCAGTACTTC
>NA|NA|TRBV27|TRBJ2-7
CASSYGGPGVGEQYF
TGTGCCAGCAGCTATGGGGGGCCGGGGGTGGGCGAGCAGTACTTC
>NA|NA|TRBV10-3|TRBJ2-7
CAISESRGTDEQYF
TGTGCCATCAGTGAGTCACGGGGGACCGACGAGCAGTACTTC
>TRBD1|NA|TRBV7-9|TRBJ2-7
CASRGGTGTYEQYF
TGTGCCAGCAGAGGGGGGACAGGGACCTACGAGCAGTACTTC
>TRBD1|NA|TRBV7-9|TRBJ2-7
CASSQTSGTGHPYEQYF
TGTGCCAGCAGCCAGACTTCCGGGACAGGGCACCCCTACGAGCAGTACTTC
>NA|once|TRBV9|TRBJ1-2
CASSAIGTPYGYTF
TGTGCCAGCAGCGCTATCGGGACACCCTATGGCTACACCTTC
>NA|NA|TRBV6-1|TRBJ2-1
CASSERFSSYNEQFF
TGTGCCAGCAGTGAACGGTTTAGCTCCTACAATGAGCAGTTCTTC
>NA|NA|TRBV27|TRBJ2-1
CASSSIWGNEQFF
TGTGCCAGCAGTTCAATTTGGGGGAATGAGCAGTTCTTC
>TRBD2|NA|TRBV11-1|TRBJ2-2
CASSGPSGSRTGELFF
TGTGCCAGCAGCGGACCTAGCGGGAGTCGTACCGGGGAGCTGTTTTTT
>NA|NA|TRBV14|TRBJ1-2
CASSQVPQASGYTF
TGTGCCAGCAGCCAAGTTCCCCAGGCTAGTGGCTACACCTTC
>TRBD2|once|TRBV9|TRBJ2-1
CASSAPRAGVDYNEQFF
TGTGCCAGCAGCGCCCCTAGGGCGGGAGTGGACTACAATGAGCAGTTCTTC
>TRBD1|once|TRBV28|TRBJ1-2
CASSLFATGVDNYGYTF
TGTGCCAGCAGTTTATTCGCGACAGGGGTCGATAACTATGGCTACACCTTC
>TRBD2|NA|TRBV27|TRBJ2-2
CASSTSGTSGSQTGELFF
TGTGCCAGCAGTACCTCCGGGACTAGCGGGAGTCAAACCGGGGAGCTGTTTTTT
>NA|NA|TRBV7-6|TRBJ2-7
CASSLEGSSSYEQYF
TGTGCCAGCAGCTTAGAGGGCTCCTCATCCTACGAGCAGTACTTC
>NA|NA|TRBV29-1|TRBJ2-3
CSVEGNGGLPPDTQYF
TGCAGCGTTGAAGGAAACGGGGGGCTGCCCCCAGATACGCAGTATTTT
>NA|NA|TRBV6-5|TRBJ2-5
CASSYSNGPGETQYF
TGTGCCAGCAGTTACTCTAACGGCCCTGGAGAGACCCAGTACTTC
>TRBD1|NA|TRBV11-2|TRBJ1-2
CASSSPGQGFYGYTF
TGTGCCAGCAGCTCACCGGGACAGGGATTCTATGGCTACACCTTC
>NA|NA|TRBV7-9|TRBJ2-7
CASSLYTPYEQYF
TGTGCCAGCAGCTTATATACCCCCTACGAGCAGTACTTC
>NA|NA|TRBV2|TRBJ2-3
CARALLTDTQYF
TGTGCCCGGGCGCTCCTCACAGATACGCAGTATTTT
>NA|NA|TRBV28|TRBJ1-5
CASSFVRGNQPQHF
TGTGCCAGCAGTTTTGTAAGGGGCAATCAGCCCCAGCATTTT
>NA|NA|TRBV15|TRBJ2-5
CATSRGGPFVGYQETQYF
TGTGCCACCAGCAGAGGGGGGCCCTTTGTCGGGTACCAAGAGACCCAGTACTTC